This T cell receptor beta chain was observed in a study of T-cell memory formation after mild COVID-19. This clonotype was counted a few times. From the 5' RACE reads, TCRdb called clonotypes with MiXCR, one entry per CDR3 protein. The table records roughly 600,000 distinct CDR3 sequences, roughly 17% of them present only once. This CDR3 has 13 residues. Trimming took 4 bases from V and 7 from J; bases not matched to a gene: 3. The receptor was derived from an adult woman who had mild COVID-19 (a few samples of this study predate the infection). Cell type and time point are not known. This chain links TRBV12-3 or TRBV12-4 with TRBJ1-4; 7 nucleotides match TRBD1. Material for sequencing was PBMCs or a T cell subset sorted from them (not recorded which). The CDR3 reads CASSSTGFEKLFF. The CDR3 DNA is TGTGCCAGCAGTTCGACAGGGTTTGAAAAACTGTTTTTT.